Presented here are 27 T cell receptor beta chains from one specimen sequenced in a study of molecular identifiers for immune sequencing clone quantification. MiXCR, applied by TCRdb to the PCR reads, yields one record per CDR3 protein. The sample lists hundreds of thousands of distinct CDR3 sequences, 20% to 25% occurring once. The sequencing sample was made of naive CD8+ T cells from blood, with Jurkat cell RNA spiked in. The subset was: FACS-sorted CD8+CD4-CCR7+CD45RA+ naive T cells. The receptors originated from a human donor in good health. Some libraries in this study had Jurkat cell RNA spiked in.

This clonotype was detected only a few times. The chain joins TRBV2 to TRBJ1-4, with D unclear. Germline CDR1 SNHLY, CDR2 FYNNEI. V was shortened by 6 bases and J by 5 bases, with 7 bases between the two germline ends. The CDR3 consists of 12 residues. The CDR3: CASRSPNEKLFF. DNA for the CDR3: TGTGCCAGCAGGTCCCCCAATGAAAAACTGTTTTTT.

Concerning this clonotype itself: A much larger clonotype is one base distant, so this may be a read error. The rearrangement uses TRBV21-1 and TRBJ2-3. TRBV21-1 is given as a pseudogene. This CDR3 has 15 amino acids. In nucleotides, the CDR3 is TGTGCCAGCAGCAAAGGGTACCTGGGGACAGATACGCAGTATTTT. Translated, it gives CASSKGYLGTDTQYF.

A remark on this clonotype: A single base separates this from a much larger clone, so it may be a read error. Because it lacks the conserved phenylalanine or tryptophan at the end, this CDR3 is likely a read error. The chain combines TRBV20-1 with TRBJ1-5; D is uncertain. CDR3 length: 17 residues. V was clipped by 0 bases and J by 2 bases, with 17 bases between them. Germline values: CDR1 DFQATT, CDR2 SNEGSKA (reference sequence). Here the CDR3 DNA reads TGCAGTGCTAGAGATCTGGGCGTCGGACGCGGCAATCAGCCCCAGCATCTT. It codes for CSARDLGVGRGNQPQHL.

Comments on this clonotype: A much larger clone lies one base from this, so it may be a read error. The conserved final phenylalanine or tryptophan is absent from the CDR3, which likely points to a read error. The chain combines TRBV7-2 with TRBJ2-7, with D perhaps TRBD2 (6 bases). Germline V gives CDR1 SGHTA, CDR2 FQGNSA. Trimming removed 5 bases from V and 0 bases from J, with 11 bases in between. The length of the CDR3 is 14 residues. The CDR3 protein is CASSPGTFSYEQYL. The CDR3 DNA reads TGTGCCAGCAGCCCAGGGACTTTCTCCTACGAGCAGTACCTC.

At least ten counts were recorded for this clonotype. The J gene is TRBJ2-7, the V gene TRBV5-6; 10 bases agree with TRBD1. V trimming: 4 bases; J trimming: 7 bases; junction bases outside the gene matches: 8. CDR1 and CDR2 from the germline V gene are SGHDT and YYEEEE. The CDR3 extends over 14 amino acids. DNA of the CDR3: TGTGCCAGCAGCCCCGGGACAGGGGCCTTTGAGCAGTACTTC. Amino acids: CASSPGTGAFEQYF.

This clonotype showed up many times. CDR3 protein: CASSFAGGPTYTGELFF. In nucleotides, the CDR3 is TGTGCCAGCAGTTTTGCGGGAGGACCGACTTACACCGGGGAGCTGTTTTTT. This rearrangement joins TRBV6-5 to TRBJ2-2; 8 bases match TRBD2. V shed 4 bases and J 3 bases; nucleotides not matched to a gene: 10. Germline CDR1 MNHEY, CDR2 SVGAGI. The CDR3 is 17 residues long.

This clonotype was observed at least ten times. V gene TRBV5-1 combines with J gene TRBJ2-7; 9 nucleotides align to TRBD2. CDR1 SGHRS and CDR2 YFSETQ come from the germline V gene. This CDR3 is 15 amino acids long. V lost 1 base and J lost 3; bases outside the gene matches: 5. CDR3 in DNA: TGCGCCAGCAGCTTGAAGCGGGAGGATCGCTACGAGCAGTACTTC. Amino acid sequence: CASSLKREDRYEQYF.

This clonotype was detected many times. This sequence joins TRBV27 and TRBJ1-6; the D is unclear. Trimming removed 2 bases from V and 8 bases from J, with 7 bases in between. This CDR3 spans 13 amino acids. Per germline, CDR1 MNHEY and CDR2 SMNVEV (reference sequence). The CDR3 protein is CASSLQEDSPLHF. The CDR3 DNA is TGTGCCAGCAGTTTACAGGAGGATTCACCCCTCCACTTT.

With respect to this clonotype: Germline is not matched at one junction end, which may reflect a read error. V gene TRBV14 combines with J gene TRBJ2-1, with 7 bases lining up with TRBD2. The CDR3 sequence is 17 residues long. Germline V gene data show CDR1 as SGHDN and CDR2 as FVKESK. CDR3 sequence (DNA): TGTGCCAGCGGCCAAGAAGTGTGGGGGGGGAAGGGGAATGAGCAGTTCTTC. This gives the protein CASGQEVWGGKGNEQFF.

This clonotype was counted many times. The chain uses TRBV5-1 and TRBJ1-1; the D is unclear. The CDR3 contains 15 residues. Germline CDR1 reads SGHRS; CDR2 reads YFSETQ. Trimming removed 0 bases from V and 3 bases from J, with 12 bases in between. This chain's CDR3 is CASSLVESAYTEAFF. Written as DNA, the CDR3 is TGCGCCAGCAGCTTGGTCGAGTCGGCCTACACTGAAGCTTTCTTT.

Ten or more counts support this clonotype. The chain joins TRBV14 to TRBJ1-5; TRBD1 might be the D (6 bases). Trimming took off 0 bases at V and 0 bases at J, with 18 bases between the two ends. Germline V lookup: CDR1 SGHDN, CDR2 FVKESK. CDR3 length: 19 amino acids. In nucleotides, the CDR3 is TGTGCCAGCAGCCAAGAATCGAGACAGGCGAGTTATAGCAATCAGCCCCAGCATTTT. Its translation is CASSQESRQASYSNQPQHF.

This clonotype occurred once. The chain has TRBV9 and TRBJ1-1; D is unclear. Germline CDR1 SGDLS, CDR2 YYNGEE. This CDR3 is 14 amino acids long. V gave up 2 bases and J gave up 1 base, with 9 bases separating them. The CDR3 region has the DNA TGTGCCAGCAGCGTCGGGGTAACGAACACTGAAGCTTTCTTT. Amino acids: CASSVGVTNTEAFF.

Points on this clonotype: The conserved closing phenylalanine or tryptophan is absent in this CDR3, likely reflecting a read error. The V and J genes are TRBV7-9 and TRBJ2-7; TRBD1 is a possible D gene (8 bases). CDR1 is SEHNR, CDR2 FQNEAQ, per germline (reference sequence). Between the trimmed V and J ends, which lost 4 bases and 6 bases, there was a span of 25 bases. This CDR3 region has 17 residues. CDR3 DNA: TGTGCCAGCAGCTCCGGGACAGGAGGGACTGGCGGGAGCGAGCAGTACCTC. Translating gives CASSSGTGGTGGSEQYL.

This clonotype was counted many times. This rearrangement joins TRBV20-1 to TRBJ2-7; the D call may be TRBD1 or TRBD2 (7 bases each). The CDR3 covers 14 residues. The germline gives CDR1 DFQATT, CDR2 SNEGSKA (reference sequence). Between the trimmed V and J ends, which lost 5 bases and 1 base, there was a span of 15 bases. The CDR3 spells CSARDREGSYEQYF. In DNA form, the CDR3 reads TGCAGTGCTCGCGACAGGGAGGGATCCTACGAGCAGTACTTC.

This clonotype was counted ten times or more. The CDR3 region is CASSSTWGGPGANVLTF. The DNA for the CDR3 is TGTGCCAGCAGCTCAACTTGGGGGGGGCCTGGGGCCAACGTCCTGACTTTC. V and J are TRBV7-6 and TRBJ2-6; a possible D gene is TRBD2 (7 bases). Trimming pared 4 bases from V and 2 bases from J, leaving 15 bases between. Per germline, CDR1 SGHVS and CDR2 FNYEAQ. The CDR3 length is 17 residues.

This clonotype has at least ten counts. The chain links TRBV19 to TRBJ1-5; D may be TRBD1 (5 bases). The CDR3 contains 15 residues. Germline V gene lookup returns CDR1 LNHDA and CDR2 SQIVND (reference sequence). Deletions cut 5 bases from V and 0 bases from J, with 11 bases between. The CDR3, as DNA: TGTGCCAGTAGTTACGACAGTTATAGCAATCAGCCCCAGCATTTT. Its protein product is CASSYDSYSNQPQHF.

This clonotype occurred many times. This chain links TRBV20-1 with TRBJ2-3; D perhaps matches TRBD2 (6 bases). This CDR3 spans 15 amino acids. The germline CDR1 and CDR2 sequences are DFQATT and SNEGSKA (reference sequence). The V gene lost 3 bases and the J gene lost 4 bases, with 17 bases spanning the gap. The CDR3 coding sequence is TGCAGTGCTAGGGACCCGGCGGGGTACCCAGATACGCAGTATTTT. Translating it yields CSARDPAGYPDTQYF.

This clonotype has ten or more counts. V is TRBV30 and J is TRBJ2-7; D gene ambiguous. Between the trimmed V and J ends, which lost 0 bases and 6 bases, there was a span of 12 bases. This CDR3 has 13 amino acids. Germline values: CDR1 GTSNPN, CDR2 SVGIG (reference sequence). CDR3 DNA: TGTGCCTGGAGTGTAGTAGGTCCCAGCGAGCAGTACTTC. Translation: CAWSVVGPSEQYF.

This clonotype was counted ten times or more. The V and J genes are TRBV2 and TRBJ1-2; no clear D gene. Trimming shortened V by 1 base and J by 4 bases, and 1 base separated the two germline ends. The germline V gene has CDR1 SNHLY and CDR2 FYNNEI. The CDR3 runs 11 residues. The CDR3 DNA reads TGTGCCAGCAGTGAAGGCTATGGCTACACCTTC. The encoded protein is CASSEGYGYTF.

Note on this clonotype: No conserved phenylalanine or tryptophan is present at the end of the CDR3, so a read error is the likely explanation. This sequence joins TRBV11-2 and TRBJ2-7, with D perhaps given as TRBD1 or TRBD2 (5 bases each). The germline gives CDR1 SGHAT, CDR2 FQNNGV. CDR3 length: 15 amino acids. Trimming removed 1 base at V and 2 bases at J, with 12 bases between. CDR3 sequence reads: CASSLGTPGPYEQYL. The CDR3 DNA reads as TGTGCCAGCAGCTTAGGGACACCGGGGCCCTACGAGCAGTACCTC.

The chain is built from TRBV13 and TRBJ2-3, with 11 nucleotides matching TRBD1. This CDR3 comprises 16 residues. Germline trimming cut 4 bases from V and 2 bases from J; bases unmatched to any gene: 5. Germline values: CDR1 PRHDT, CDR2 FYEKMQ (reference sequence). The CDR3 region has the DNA TGTGCCAGCAGCTGGGACAGGGGGGAGACCACAGATACGCAGTATTTT. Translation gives CASSWDRGETTDTQYF.

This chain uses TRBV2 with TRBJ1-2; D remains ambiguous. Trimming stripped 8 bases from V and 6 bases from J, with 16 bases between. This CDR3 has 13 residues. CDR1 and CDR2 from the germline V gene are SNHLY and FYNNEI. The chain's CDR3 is CASRGLSLNGYTF. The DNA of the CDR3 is TGTGCCAGCCGAGGACTCTCACTCAATGGCTACACCTTC.

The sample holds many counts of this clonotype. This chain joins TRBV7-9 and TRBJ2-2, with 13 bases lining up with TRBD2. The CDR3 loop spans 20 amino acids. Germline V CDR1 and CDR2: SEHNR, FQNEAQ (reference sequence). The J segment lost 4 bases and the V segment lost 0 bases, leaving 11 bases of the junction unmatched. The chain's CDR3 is CASSLAVALAGGPRTGELFF. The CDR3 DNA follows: TGTGCCAGCAGCTTAGCGGTGGCACTAGCGGGAGGGCCGCGCACCGGGGAGCTGTTTTTT. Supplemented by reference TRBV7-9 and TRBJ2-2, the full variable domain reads DTGVSQNPRHKITKRGQNVTFRCDPISEHNRLYWYRQTLGQGPEFLTYFQNEAQLEKSRLLSDRFSAERPKGSFSTLEIQRTEQGDSAMYLCASSLAVALAGGPRTGELFFGEGSRLTVL.

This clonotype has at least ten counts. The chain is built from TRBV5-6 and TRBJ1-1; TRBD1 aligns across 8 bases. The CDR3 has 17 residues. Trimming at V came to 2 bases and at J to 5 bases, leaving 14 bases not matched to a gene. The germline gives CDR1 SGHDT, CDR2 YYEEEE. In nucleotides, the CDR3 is TGTGCCAGCAGCTTTAGGTTTTACTCAGGGGGCAAAACTGAAGCTTTCTTT. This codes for CASSFRFYSGGKTEAFF.

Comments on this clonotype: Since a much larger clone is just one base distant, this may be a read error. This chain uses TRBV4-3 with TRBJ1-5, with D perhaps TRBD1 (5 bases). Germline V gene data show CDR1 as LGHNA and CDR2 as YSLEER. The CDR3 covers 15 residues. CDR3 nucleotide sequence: TGCGCCAGCAGCCAAGATCGACAGATCAATCAGACCCAGCATTTT. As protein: CASSQDRQINQTQHF.

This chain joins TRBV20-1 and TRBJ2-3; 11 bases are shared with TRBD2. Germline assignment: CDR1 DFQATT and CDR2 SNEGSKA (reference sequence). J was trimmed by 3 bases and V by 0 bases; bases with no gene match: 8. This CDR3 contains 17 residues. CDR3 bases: TGCAGTGCTAGAGATCTACTAGCGGGGGAGTCGACAGATACGCAGTATTTT. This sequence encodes CSARDLLAGESTDTQYF.

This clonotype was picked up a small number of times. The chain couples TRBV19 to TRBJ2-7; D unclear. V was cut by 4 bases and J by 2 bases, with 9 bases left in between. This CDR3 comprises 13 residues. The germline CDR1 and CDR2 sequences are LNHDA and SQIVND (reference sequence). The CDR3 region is CASSTSLTYEQYF. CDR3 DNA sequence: TGTGCCAGTAGTACGTCATTAACCTACGAGCAGTACTTC.